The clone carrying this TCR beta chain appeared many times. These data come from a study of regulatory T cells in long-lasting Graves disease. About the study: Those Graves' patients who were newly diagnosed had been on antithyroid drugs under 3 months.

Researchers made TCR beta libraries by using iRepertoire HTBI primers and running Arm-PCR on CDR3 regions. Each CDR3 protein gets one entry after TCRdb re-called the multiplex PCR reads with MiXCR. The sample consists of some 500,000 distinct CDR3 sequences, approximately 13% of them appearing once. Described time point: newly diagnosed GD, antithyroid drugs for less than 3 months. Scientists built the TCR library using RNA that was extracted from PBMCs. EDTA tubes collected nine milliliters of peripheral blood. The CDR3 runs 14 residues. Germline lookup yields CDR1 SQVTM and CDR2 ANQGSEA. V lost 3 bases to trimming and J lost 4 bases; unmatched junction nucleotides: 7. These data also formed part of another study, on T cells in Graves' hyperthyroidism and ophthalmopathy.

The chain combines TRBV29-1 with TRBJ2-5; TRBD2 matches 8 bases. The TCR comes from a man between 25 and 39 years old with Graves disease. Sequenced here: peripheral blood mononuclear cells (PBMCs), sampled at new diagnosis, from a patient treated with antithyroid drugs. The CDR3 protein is CSVEVAGYGETQYF. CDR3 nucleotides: TGCAGCGTTGAGGTAGCGGGATACGGAGAGACCCAGTACTTC.